The next 22 T cell receptor beta chains were all read from a single sample in a study of blood T cell repertoires in COVID-19. The protocol was immunoSEQ multiplex PCR, while the TCRdb copy is restricted to in-frame clones and leaves out a portion. This sample carries fewer than 150,000 clones, 70% to 85% of them seen once, and the ten largest clones take around 6.8%. Input material: peripheral blood. The receptors originated from a human donor in a cohort sampled during active COVID-19.

This clone was observed a single time. The chain uses TRBV4-3 and TRBJ2-1; 8 bases match TRBD1. This CDR3 region has 14 residues. CDR1 LGHNA and CDR2 YSLEER come from the germline V gene. J lost 8 bases, V lost 1 base, and 4 bases had no gene match. CDR3 in amino acids: CASSQAGGMDEQFF. In nucleotides, the CDR3 is TGCGCCAGCAGCCAAGCAGGGGGCATGGATGAGCAGTTCTTC.

The chain is built from TRBV7-8 and TRBJ1-1; 9 nucleotides align to TRBD1. Germline V gene data show CDR1 as SGHVS and CDR2 as FQNEAQ. J lost 4 bases, V lost 4 bases, and 10 bases had no gene match. The length of the CDR3 is 16 residues. CDR3 nucleotide sequence: TGTGCCAGCAGCTGGGGGACAGGGAGATTTGGCACTGAAGCTTTCTTT. Its protein is CASSWGTGRFGTEAFF.

V is TRBV21-1 and J is TRBJ2-5; the listed D gene, TRBD2, was not tested against the DNA. TRBV21-1 is recorded as a pseudogene. The CDR3 has 13 amino acids. The CDR3: CASSRGAQETQYF. The CDR3 DNA follows: TGTGCCAGCAGCCGCGGGGCTCAAGAGACCCAGTACTTC.

The chain carries TRBV7-9 and TRBJ2-5; D not certain. Looked up from germline, CDR1 is SEHNR and CDR2 is FQNEAQ (reference sequence). The CDR3 consists of 13 residues. Trimming stripped 1 base from V and 4 bases from J, with 7 bases between. DNA for the CDR3: TGTGCCAGCAGCTTAGAAGGAGCAGAGACCCAGTACTTC. Its protein is CASSLEGAETQYF. Combining the CDR3 with reference TRBV7-9 and TRBJ2-5 gives the whole variable domain DTGVSQNPRHKITKRGQNVTFRCDPISEHNRLYWYRQTLGQGPEFLTYFQNEAQLEKSRLLSDRFSAERPKGSFSTLEIQRTEQGDSAMYLCASSLEGAETQYFGPGTRLLVL.

This chain connects TRBV3-1 (or the pseudogene TRBV3-2) to TRBJ1-1; 9 nucleotides agree with TRBD1. J was trimmed by 3 bases and V by 8 bases; bases with no gene match: 7. Germline assignment: CDR1 LGHDT and CDR2 YNNKEL (reference sequence). This CDR3 has 14 residues. CDR3 sequence (DNA): TGTGCCAGCGAGAAAACAGGGGGCGACACTGAAGCTTTCTTT. This sequence encodes CASEKTGGDTEAFF.

The chain is built from TRBV6-1 and TRBJ2-5; D is possibly TRBD2 (5 bases). Looked up from germline, CDR1 is MNHNS and CDR2 is SASEGT. Trimming removed 1 base from V and 4 bases from J, with 7 bases in between. The CDR3 consists of 13 residues. In DNA, the CDR3 is TGTGCCAGCAGTGAAGGGGCGGGAGAGACCCAGTACTTC. Its protein product is CASSEGAGETQYF.

V is TRBV7-2 and J is TRBJ2-5; TRBD2 aligns across 9 bases. V dropped 0 bases and J dropped 2; count of bases not matched to a gene: 7. Looked up from germline, CDR1 is SGHTA and CDR2 is FQGNSA. The CDR3 is 17 residues long. Here the CDR3 DNA reads TGTGCCAGCAGCTTAGCCTCCAGCGGGGGGCCACAAGAGACCCAGTACTTC. Residues: CASSLASSGGPQETQYF. Using reference TRBV7-2 and TRBJ2-5 for the parts outside the CDR3, the full variable domain is GAGVSQSPSNKVTEKGKDVELRCDPISGHTALYWYRQSLGQGLEFLIYFQGNSAPDKSGLPSDRFSAERTGGSVSTLTIQRTQQEDSAVYLCASSLASSGGPQETQYFGPGTRLLVL.

V usage is TRBV18 and J usage is TRBJ2-2; TRBD1 aligns across 10 bases. This CDR3 has 17 amino acids. Germline CDR1 and CDR2: KGHSH and LQKENI. V lost 3 bases, J lost 4 bases, and 8 bases stayed unmatched. The CDR3 sequence is CASSPLPGTGVTGELFF. In DNA form, the CDR3 reads TGTGCCAGCTCACCCCTACCTGGGACAGGGGTCACCGGGGAGCTGTTTTTT.

The rearrangement links TRBV7-2 to TRBJ1-6; TRBD1 aligns across 8 bases. Germline V lookup: CDR1 SGHTA, CDR2 FQGNSA. The V segment lost 5 bases and the J segment 6 bases; nucleotides outside the gene matches: 9. The CDR3 consists of 16 residues. The CDR3 sequence: CASSPRTGSSNSPLHF. CDR3 nucleotides: TGTGCCAGCAGCCCCCGGACAGGGTCGAGTAATTCACCCCTCCACTTT.

The J gene is TRBJ1-2, the V gene TRBV2; D perhaps matches TRBD1 (6 bases). CDR3 size: 11 residues. The germline V and J ends were trimmed by 6 bases and 8 bases, with 10 bases remaining between them. The V gene's germline CDR1 is SNHLY and CDR2 FYNNEI. CDR3 amino acids: CASRAGTGYTF. The CDR3 DNA is TGTGCCAGCAGGGCCGGGACAGGCTACACCTTC.

The rearrangement joins TRBV2 to TRBJ2-5, with a tentative D call TRBD1 (6 bases). CDR3 length equals 16 residues. Between the trimmed V and J ends, which lost 2 bases and 1 base, there was a span of 14 bases. CDR1 is SNHLY, CDR2 FYNNEI, per germline. Here the CDR3 reads CASSERGITSQETQYF. The CDR3 DNA reads as TGTGCCAGCAGTGAAAGGGGGATTACTTCCCAAGAGACCCAGTACTTC.

The genes are TRBV5-4 and TRBJ2-1; D is ambiguous. The CDR3 sequence is 12 residues long. V lost 5 bases, J lost 3 bases, and 6 bases lay in between. Germline CDR1 is SGHNT and CDR2 is YYREEE (reference sequence). The CDR3 sequence is CASRRNYNEQFF. In DNA form, the CDR3 reads TGTGCCAGCAGGAGAAACTACAATGAGCAGTTCTTC.

This clone was recorded a few times. The gene calls are TRBV3-1 (or the pseudogene TRBV3-2) and TRBJ2-3, with D possibly matching TRBD2 (5 bases). The ends were cut back, 0 bases at V and 3 bases at J, with 10 bases in the middle. Germline V CDR1 and CDR2: LGHDT, YNNKEL (reference sequence). The CDR3 has 15 amino acids. CDR3 sequence (DNA): TGTGCCAGCAGCCAAGAATTTCTAGCAACAGATACGCAGTATTTT. Translation gives CASSQEFLATDTQYF.

The chain combines TRBV11-3 with TRBJ2-3; 7 bases map to TRBD2. V lost 5 bases and J lost 2; bases outside the gene matches: 7. Germline CDR1 reads SGHNT; CDR2 reads YENEEA. The CDR3 consists of 15 residues. The CDR3 loop is CASSPLGGVTDTQYF. CDR3 DNA: TGTGCCAGCAGCCCTCTGGGGGGGGTCACAGATACGCAGTATTTT.

The gene calls are TRBV15 and TRBJ1-3; 7 bases map to TRBD1. Per germline, CDR1 LNHNV and CDR2 YYDKDF (reference sequence). J gave up 4 bases and V 0 bases, and 9 bases lay outside the gene matches. The CDR3 runs 17 residues. DNA of the CDR3: TGTGCCACCAGCAGAGAGGGACAGACTATCCACGGAAACACCATATATTTT. Protein: CATSREGQTIHGNTIYF.

The CDR3 loop is CASRASDGLVRQSPLHF. The DNA for the CDR3 is TGTGCCAGTAGAGCCTCTGACGGTCTTGTGAGACAATCACCCCTCCACTTT. The chain employs TRBV19 and TRBJ1-6; D uncertain. Germline assignment: CDR1 LNHDA and CDR2 SQIVND (reference sequence). V was trimmed by 6 bases and J by 10 bases, leaving 25 bases between them. CDR3 length: 17 amino acids.

This clone was detected once. The rearrangement joins TRBV12-3 or TRBV12-4 to TRBJ2-5; possibly TRBD2 for D (6 bases). CDR3 length equals 13 residues. Trimming took off 4 bases at V and 4 bases at J, with 10 bases between the two ends. In nucleotides, the CDR3 is TGTGCCAGCAGTTACGGGGGTGCAGAGACCCAGTACTTC. It specifies CASSYGGAETQYF.

The V and J genes are TRBV6-1 and TRBJ1-4; 9 positions agree with TRBD1. The junction had 4 bases not matched to a gene; V was cut back by 1 base and J by 10 bases. The CDR3 totals 14 residues. Germline CDR1 is MNHNS and CDR2 is SASEGT. The CDR3 coding sequence is TGTGCCAGCAGTGAAGACAGGGGGCGGGGAAAACTGTTTTTT. This sequence encodes CASSEDRGRGKLFF.

This chain connects TRBV5-1 to TRBJ1-6, with D possibly TRBD1 on 5 matching bases. V dropped 5 bases and J dropped 4 bases, with 7 bases sitting between them. The CDR3 length is 13 residues. Germline CDR1 and CDR2: SGHRS and YFSETQ. The DNA for the CDR3 is TGCGCCAGCAGAGACAGTTATAATTCACCCCTCCACTTT. Its protein product is CASRDSYNSPLHF.

The chain has TRBV7-9 and TRBJ2-3; 10 nucleotides agree with TRBD2. In germline, CDR1 is SEHNR, CDR2 FQNEAQ (reference sequence). J was trimmed by 4 bases and V by 5 bases; bases with no gene match: 12. The CDR3 spans 17 residues. The DNA for the CDR3 is TGTGCCAGCAGCCTCCGGACTAGCGGATTCTTACCAGATACGCAGTATTTT. Residues: CASSLRTSGFLPDTQYF.

J is TRBJ2-1 and V is TRBV24-1; D remains unclear. The germline CDR1 and CDR2 sequences are KGHDR and SFDVKD. V was clipped by 9 bases and J by 0 bases, with 8 bases between them. CDR3 length: 13 amino acids. CDR3 region: CATSPSSYNEQFF. CDR3 bases: TGTGCCACCTCTCCGAGCTCCTACAATGAGCAGTTCTTC.

This chain connects TRBV19 to TRBJ2-2; 8 bases align to TRBD1. The CDR3 totals 15 residues. The J segment lost 3 bases and the V segment lost 2 bases, leaving 2 bases of the junction unmatched. Germline V gene lookup returns CDR1 LNHDA and CDR2 SQIVND (reference sequence). This CDR3 reads CASSIQGADTGELFF. Written as DNA, the CDR3 is TGTGCCAGTAGTATACAGGGGGCCGACACCGGGGAGCTGTTTTTT. Looking up the rest from reference TRBV19 and TRBJ2-2 gives the full variable domain: DGGITQSPKYLFRKEGQNVTLSCEQNLNHDAMYWYRQDPGQGLRLIYYSQIVNDFQKGDIAEGYSVSREKKESFPLTVTSAQKNPTAFYLCASSIQGADTGELFFGEGSRLTVL.